This TCR beta chain stems from a study of CD8 T cells in Susac syndrome. Random hexamers were used to reverse transcribe the RNA input (about 0.5 to 1 ug). TCRdb processed the immunoSEQ multiplex PCR reads anew with MiXCR; each CDR3 protein has one entry. Of about 300,000 distinct CDR3 sequences listed, approximately 85% are singletons. As concerns this clonotype: Its antigen remains unidentified.

The patients who served as multiple sclerosis controls were treatment-naive and had stable or active relapsing-remitting disease that fulfilled the revised McDonald criteria. Study results and caveats: It was acknowledged in the study that the number of individuals who were included in its TCR sequencing and HLA analysis was relatively small.

This CDR3 is 15 amino acids long. CDR1 MDHEN and CDR2 SYDVKM come from the germline V gene. Losses at the gene ends were 5 bases for V and 6 bases for J; bases not matched to a gene: 9. This clonotype was obtained from a human donor with multiple sclerosis. V usage is TRBV28 and J usage is TRBJ2-2, with 7 bases matching TRBD2. Sequenced: CD8+ T cells from PBMCs. CDR3 bases: TGTGCCAGCAGTCCCTTGGGAGGGATCGCCGGGGAGCTGTTTTTT. Translation gives CASSPLGGIAGELFF.